The rows below give T cell receptor beta chains drawn from one sample of a study of shared clonotypes between healthy human individuals. Profiled with immunoSEQ multiplex PCR; TCRdb holds only in-frame clones, not every one. Of 2 million to 2.5 million clones listed, almost 96% are singletons. Sequenced input: naive CD4+ T cells sorted from blood. The receptors were gathered from a man between 18 and 35 years old in good health. Both conserved end residues are part of each CDR3. A D gene is named only where the DNA matches it firmly. Not all rows give a size; the values are once, few, many and, for expanded clones, a class.

d_gene: NA
j_gene: TRBJ1-1
abundance: NA
v_gene: TRBV28
CDR3aa: CASSLWGDTEAFF
CDR3nt: TGTGCCAGCAGTTTATGGGGGGACACTGAAGCTTTCTTT

d_gene: TRBD2
j_gene: TRBJ2-3
abundance: NA
v_gene: TRBV11-2
CDR3aa: CASSLGLAPTDTQYF
CDR3nt: TGTGCCAGCAGCCTGGGACTAGCCCCCACAGATACGCAGTATTTT

d_gene: NA
j_gene: TRBJ2-7
abundance: NA
v_gene: TRBV5-4
CDR3aa: CASSNPVSYEQYF
CDR3nt: TGTGCCAGCAGTAACCCGGTCTCCTACGAGCAGTACTTC

d_gene: NA
j_gene: TRBJ1-5
abundance: once
v_gene: TRBV6-5
CDR3aa: CASSSTGRESNQPQHF
CDR3nt: TGTGCCAGCAGTTCCACAGGGAGAGAAAGCAATCAGCCCCAGCATTTT

d_gene: NA
j_gene: TRBJ2-2
abundance: NA
v_gene: TRBV28
CDR3aa: CASIRSADRNTGELFF
CDR3nt: TGTGCCAGCATACGCTCCGCGGACAGGAACACCGGGGAGCTGTTTTTT

d_gene: NA
j_gene: TRBJ2-2
abundance: NA
v_gene: TRBV10-2
CDR3aa: CASRPGTELFF
CDR3nt: TGCGCCAGCAGGCCGGGCACAGAGCTGTTTTTT

d_gene: TRBD2
j_gene: TRBJ2-7
abundance: NA
v_gene: TRBV7-2
CDR3aa: CASKAGEGGGEQYF
CDR3nt: TGTGCCAGCAAAGCGGGAGAGGGTGGGGGCGAGCAGTACTTC

d_gene: TRBD1
j_gene: TRBJ1-4
abundance: NA
v_gene: TRBV5-4
CDR3aa: CASSTTGGKGGEKLFF
CDR3nt: TGTGCCAGCAGCACCACAGGGGGAAAGGGTGGAGAAAAACTGTTTTTT

d_gene: NA
j_gene: TRBJ1-5
abundance: once
v_gene: TRBV6-6
CDR3aa: CASTDPFSGNQPQHF
CDR3nt: TGTGCCAGCACAGACCCCTTCAGCGGCAATCAGCCCCAGCATTTT

d_gene: TRBD1
j_gene: TRBJ1-1
abundance: NA
v_gene: TRBV29-1
CDR3aa: CSVIGQGHTEAFF
CDR3nt: TGCAGCGTTATTGGACAGGGGCACACTGAAGCTTTCTTT

d_gene: TRBD1
j_gene: TRBJ1-3
abundance: NA
v_gene: TRBV27
CDR3aa: CASSARTGVSGNTIYF
CDR3nt: TGTGCCAGCAGTGCGAGGACAGGGGTCTCTGGAAACACCATATATTTT

d_gene: NA
j_gene: TRBJ1-1
abundance: NA
v_gene: TRBV5-1
CDR3aa: CASSLRSQVTEAFF
CDR3nt: TGCGCCAGCAGCCTTCGTTCACAAGTCACTGAAGCTTTCTTT